This entry features one T cell receptor beta chain sequence. The sample comes from a study of T cell responses to AZD1222 COVID-19 vaccine. Some clones are missing from TCRdb's copy, which holds only in-frame ones; the method was immunoSEQ multiplex PCR. The sample consists of some 150,000 clones, over 90% of them appearing once. Per germline, CDR1 MNHNY and CDR2 SVGAGI (reference sequence). Trimming took 2 bases from V and 10 from J, leaving 15 bases between them. CDR3 size: 15 residues. The sequence came from an adult in good health. The sequencing used peripheral blood, collected on day 0 of AZD1222 vaccination. V and J are TRBV6-6 and TRBJ1-6; D is unresolved. CDR3 residues: CASSYNLGVDSPLHF. DNA for the CDR3: TGTGCCAGCAGTTACAACCTTGGGGTGGACTCACCCCTCCACTTT.